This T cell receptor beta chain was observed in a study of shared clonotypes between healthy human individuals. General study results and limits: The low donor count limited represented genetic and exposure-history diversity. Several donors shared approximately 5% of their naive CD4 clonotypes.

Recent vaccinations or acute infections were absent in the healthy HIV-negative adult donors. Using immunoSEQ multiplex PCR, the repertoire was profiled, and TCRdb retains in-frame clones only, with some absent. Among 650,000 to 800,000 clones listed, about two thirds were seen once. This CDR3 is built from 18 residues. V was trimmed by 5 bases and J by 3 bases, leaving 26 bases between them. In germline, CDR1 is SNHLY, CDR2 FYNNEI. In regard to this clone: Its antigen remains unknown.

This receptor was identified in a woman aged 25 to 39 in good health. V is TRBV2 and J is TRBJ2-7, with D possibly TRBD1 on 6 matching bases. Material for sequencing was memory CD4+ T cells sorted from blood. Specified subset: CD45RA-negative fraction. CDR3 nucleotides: TGTGCCAGCAGTCAAGAAGGGGACACAGGTCTTGGGATCTACGAGCAGTACTTC. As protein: CASSQEGDTGLGIYEQYF.